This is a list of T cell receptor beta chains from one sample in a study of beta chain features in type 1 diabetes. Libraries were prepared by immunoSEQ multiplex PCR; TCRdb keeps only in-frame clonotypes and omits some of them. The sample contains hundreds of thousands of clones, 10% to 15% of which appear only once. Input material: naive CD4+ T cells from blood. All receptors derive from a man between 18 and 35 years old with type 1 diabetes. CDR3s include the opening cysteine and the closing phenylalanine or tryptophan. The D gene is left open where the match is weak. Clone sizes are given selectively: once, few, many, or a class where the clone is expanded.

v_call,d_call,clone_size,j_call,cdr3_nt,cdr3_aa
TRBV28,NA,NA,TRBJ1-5,TGTGCCAGCACCCCACGAGGGCGGGGCCTCAATCAGCCCCAGCATTTT,CASTPRGRGLNQPQHF
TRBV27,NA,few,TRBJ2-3,TGTGCCAGCAGTACCCGCGGCAAGGACACAGATACGCAGTATTTT,CASSTRGKDTDTQYF
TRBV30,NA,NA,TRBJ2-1,TGTGCCTGGACAGGGTTAGCCTACAATGAGCAGTTCTTC,CAWTGLAYNEQFF
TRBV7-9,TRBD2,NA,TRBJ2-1,TGTGCCAGCAGCTCCCTAGCGGGGGCCACCAATGAGCAGTTCTTC,CASSSLAGATNEQFF
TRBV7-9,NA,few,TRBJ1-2,TGTGCCAGCAGCTTACGTGGTGGGGTAGAGAAGGACTATGGCTACACCTTC,CASSLRGGVEKDYGYTF
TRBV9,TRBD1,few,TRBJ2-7,TGTGCCAGCAGCGCAGGGGGACAGGGAGCCTACGAGCAGTACTTC,CASSAGGQGAYEQYF
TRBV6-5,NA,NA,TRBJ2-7,TGTGCCAGCAGGCCTGGGACGTTGTCCTACGAGCAGTACTTC,CASRPGTLSYEQYF
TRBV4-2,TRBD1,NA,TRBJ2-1,TGTGCCAGCAGCCAATCGGGACAGGGGTCTCCGGCGAGCTCCTACAATGAGCAGTTCTTC,CASSQSGQGSPASSYNEQFF
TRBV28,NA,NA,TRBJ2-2,TGTGCCAGCACATTCAGCAACACCGGGGAGCTGTTTTTT,CASTFSNTGELFF
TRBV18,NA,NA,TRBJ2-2,TGTGCCAGCTCGGGCGCTAGGCGGAACACCGGGGAGCTGTTTTTT,CASSGARRNTGELFF
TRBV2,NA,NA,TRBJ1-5,TGTGCCAGCAGCGCCAACAGCGGGACATTTAGCAATCAGCCCCAGCATTTT,CASSANSGTFSNQPQHF
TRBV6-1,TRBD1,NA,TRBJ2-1,TGTGCCAGCAGAATCTCGGGGACAGTCATCGAGTTCTTC,CASRISGTVIEFF
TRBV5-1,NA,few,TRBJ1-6,TGCGCCAGCAGCTTGATGGAGGGGTCCTATAATTCACCCCTCCACTTT,CASSLMEGSYNSPLHF
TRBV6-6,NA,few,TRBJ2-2,TGTGCCAGCACCAACCGAGGATCGAACACCGGGGAGCTGTTTTTT,CASTNRGSNTGELFF
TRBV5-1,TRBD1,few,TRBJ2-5,TGCGCCAGCAGCGTGGGACAGCAAGAGACCCAGTACTTC,CASSVGQQETQYF
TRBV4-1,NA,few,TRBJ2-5,TGCGCCAGCAGCCAACCCGGACGGAGCCAAGAGACCCAGTACTTC,CASSQPGRSQETQYF
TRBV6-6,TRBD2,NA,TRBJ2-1,TGTGCCAGCAGAAACGGAGGGACTAAGGTTAATGAGCAGTTCTTC,CASRNGGTKVNEQFF
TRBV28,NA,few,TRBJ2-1,TGTGCCAGCAGTTTAGGTTATGAGCAGTTCTTC,CASSLGYEQFF
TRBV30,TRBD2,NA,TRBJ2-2,TGTGCCTGGGGACGACTAGCGGGGGGACCCGGGGAGCTGTTTTTT,CAWGRLAGGPGELFF
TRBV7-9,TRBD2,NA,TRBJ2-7,TGTGCCAGCAGCTTAGTAGCGGGGGTTGATTCCTACGAGCAGTACTTC,CASSLVAGVDSYEQYF